Included here is one T cell receptor (beta chain) sequence, with context. Its antigen remains unidentified. This sample was included in a study of post-analysis software for immune sequencing data. Unique molecular identifiers tagged the TCR beta cDNA libraries. In TCRdb, the PCR reads were re-called with MiXCR into one record per CDR3 protein. The sample has hundreds of thousands of distinct CDR3 sequences, over 35% seen once. Overall study findings and caveats: Five TRBV segments, including TRBV5-6, TRBV5-1 and TRBV20-1, were more frequent in patients than controls.

Trimming pared 5 bases from V and 0 bases from J, leaving 17 bases between. CDR3 length equals 17 residues. Germline V gene sequence: CDR1 SGHAT, CDR2 FQNNGV. The V call is TRBV11-2, the J call TRBJ2-1; D is unclear. The clonotype originates from a girl aged 10-17 years with multiple sclerosis. Sequenced material: blood. DNA of the CDR3: TGTGCCAGCAGCCCCCGAAGACTGTGGAGCTCCTACAATGAGCAGTTCTTC. It translates to CASSPRRLWSSYNEQFF.